A selection of T cell receptor beta chains follows, all from one sample in a study of T cells in Graves' hyperthyroidism and ophthalmopathy. Using its own MiXCR run on the multiplex PCR reads, TCRdb lists one record per CDR3 protein. Of roughly 170,000 distinct CDR3 sequences listed, over 15% are singletons. The sample comprised blood. Source of these receptors: a woman aged 50 to 60 with Graves' hyperthyroidism. Each CDR3 is given with its conserved first and last residue. Each record gives: D gene, clone size, J gene, V gene, CDR3 DNA, CDR3 protein. D genes are given only for firm matches. Not every row has a clone size; where given, it reads once, few, many or a size class.

D gene: .
clone size: few
J gene: TRBJ1-6
V gene: TRBV15
CDR3 DNA: TGTGCCACCAGCGGCGGGACGGCTTATAATTCACCCCTCCACTTT
CDR3 protein: CATSGGTAYNSPLHF

D gene: .
clone size: many
J gene: TRBJ1-5
V gene: TRBV19
CDR3 DNA: TGTGCCAGTAGTCCAGGGACAACCAAAAAGCCCCAGCATTTT
CDR3 protein: CASSPGTTKKPQHF

D gene: .
clone size: .
J gene: TRBJ1-1
V gene: TRBV5-6
CDR3 DNA: TGTGCCAGCACCTGGACTGTGAACACTGAAGCTTTCTTT
CDR3 protein: CASTWTVNTEAFF

D gene: .
clone size: many
J gene: TRBJ1-2
V gene: TRBV12-3/TRBV12-4
CDR3 DNA: TGTGCCAGCAGGGGGACTGGCTATGGCTACACCTTC
CDR3 protein: CASRGTGYGYTF

D gene: .
clone size: many
J gene: TRBJ2-7
V gene: TRBV7-9
CDR3 DNA: TGTGCCAGCAGCTACGCCGGGGACCCCTCCTACGAGCAGTACTTC
CDR3 protein: CASSYAGDPSYEQYF

D gene: .
clone size: many
J gene: TRBJ1-1
V gene: TRBV12-3/TRBV12-4
CDR3 DNA: TGTGCCAGCAGTTTAGGGCAAGCCACTGAAGCTTTCTTT
CDR3 protein: CASSLGQATEAFF

D gene: TRBD1
clone size: many
J gene: TRBJ2-4
V gene: TRBV5-1
CDR3 DNA: TGCGCCAGCAGAACCGGGACAGTAGCCAAAAACATTCAGTACTTC
CDR3 protein: CASRTGTVAKNIQYF

D gene: .
clone size: many
J gene: TRBJ1-1
V gene: TRBV3-1
CDR3 DNA: TGTGCCAGCAGCCAGGCTATTATCGGGAGGAACACTGAAGCTTTCTTT
CDR3 protein: CASSQAIIGRNTEAFF

D gene: TRBD2
clone size: many
J gene: TRBJ2-1
V gene: TRBV7-9
CDR3 DNA: TGTGCCAGCAGCGTAATGACTAGCGGGGCGTATGATGAGCAGTTCTTC
CDR3 protein: CASSVMTSGAYDEQFF

D gene: .
clone size: hyperexpanded
J gene: TRBJ2-2
V gene: TRBV10-1
CDR3 DNA: TGCGCCAGCAGTGACAGGGACACCGGGGAGCTGTTTTTT
CDR3 protein: CASSDRDTGELFF

D gene: TRBD1
clone size: .
J gene: TRBJ2-7
V gene: TRBV5-5
CDR3 DNA: TGTGCCAGCAGCTTCGCGGGACAGGGGGCCCACGAGCAGTACTTC
CDR3 protein: CASSFAGQGAHEQYF

D gene: .
clone size: many
J gene: TRBJ1-2
V gene: TRBV7-9
CDR3 DNA: TGTGCCAGCAGCTTATCAGAGGGTAACTATGGCTACACCTTC
CDR3 protein: CASSLSEGNYGYTF

D gene: .
clone size: many
J gene: TRBJ1-5
V gene: TRBV5-1
CDR3 DNA: TGCGCCAGCAGCTTGGTGGGGGATCAGCCCCAGCATTTT
CDR3 protein: CASSLVGDQPQHF

D gene: .
clone size: .
J gene: TRBJ2-5
V gene: TRBV6-2/TRBV6-3
CDR3 DNA: TGTGCCAGCAGTTACTCGGGACTCGGGGTACAAGAGACCCAGTACTTC
CDR3 protein: CASSYSGLGVQETQYF

D gene: .
clone size: .
J gene: TRBJ2-7
V gene: TRBV20-1
CDR3 DNA: TGCAGTGCTCTCAGCTTCTACGAGCAGTACTTC
CDR3 protein: CSALSFYEQYF

D gene: .
clone size: many
J gene: TRBJ2-5
V gene: TRBV9
CDR3 DNA: TGTGCCAGCAACCAAGGGGGTCAAGAGACCCAGTACTTC
CDR3 protein: CASNQGGQETQYF

D gene: .
clone size: few
J gene: TRBJ1-2
V gene: TRBV4-2
CDR3 DNA: TGTGCCAGCAGCCACCTCGACAGTCGCTACACCTTC
CDR3 protein: CASSHLDSRYTF

D gene: .
clone size: many
J gene: TRBJ1-1
V gene: TRBV7-2
CDR3 DNA: TGTGCCAGCAGTTTTCACCTTACGAACACTGAAGCTTTCTTT
CDR3 protein: CASSFHLTNTEAFF

D gene: .
clone size: many
J gene: TRBJ1-2
V gene: TRBV20-1
CDR3 DNA: TGCAGTGCAACCTCCCCCGGCAGGGGCTATGGCTACACCTTC
CDR3 protein: CSATSPGRGYGYTF

D gene: .
clone size: .
J gene: TRBJ2-5
V gene: TRBV5-5
CDR3 DNA: TGTGCCAGCAGCTTCGACGCCACCCAAGAGACCCAGTACTTC
CDR3 protein: CASSFDATQETQYF

D gene: TRBD1
clone size: many
J gene: TRBJ2-1
V gene: TRBV6-2/TRBV6-3
CDR3 DNA: TGTGCCAGCAGTTCCTCCGGGACAGGGAGTGAGCAGTTCTTC
CDR3 protein: CASSSSGTGSEQFF

D gene: .
clone size: many
J gene: TRBJ1-4
V gene: TRBV2
CDR3 DNA: TGTGCCAGCAGTTACCTCGGGGAGCTGAGGGAAAAACTGTTTTTT
CDR3 protein: CASSYLGELREKLFF

D gene: TRBD1
clone size: many
J gene: TRBJ1-2
V gene: TRBV5-1
CDR3 DNA: TGCGCCAGCAGCTTGGAGTCAGGGGGGCCCTATGGCTACACCTTC
CDR3 protein: CASSLESGGPYGYTF

D gene: TRBD1
clone size: many
J gene: TRBJ1-6
V gene: TRBV6-4
CDR3 DNA: TGTGCCAGCACCACACAGGGGAGGGATAATTCACCCCTCCACTTT
CDR3 protein: CASTTQGRDNSPLHF

D gene: TRBD1
clone size: many
J gene: TRBJ1-2
V gene: TRBV7-9
CDR3 DNA: TGTGCCAGCAGCTCGGGGCGGGACAGCCTCTATGGCTACACCTTC
CDR3 protein: CASSSGRDSLYGYTF

D gene: .
clone size: .
J gene: TRBJ2-1
V gene: TRBV7-8
CDR3 DNA: TGTGCCAGCAGCTTAGCGGAGAGCTCCTACAATGAGCAGTTCTTC
CDR3 protein: CASSLAESSYNEQFF

D gene: .
clone size: many
J gene: TRBJ2-1
V gene: TRBV18
CDR3 DNA: TGTGCCAGCTCACCACGAGGGGAAACCTCCTACAATGAGCAGTTCTTC
CDR3 protein: CASSPRGETSYNEQFF

D gene: .
clone size: .
J gene: TRBJ1-1
V gene: TRBV4-1
CDR3 DNA: TGCGCCAGCAGCCAGGAAACAGGGCTGAACACTGAAGCTTTCTTT
CDR3 protein: CASSQETGLNTEAFF

D gene: .
clone size: many
J gene: TRBJ2-3
V gene: TRBV7-2
CDR3 DNA: TGTGCCAGCAGCCCCATGGGGCTAGAGGGTCTAGGTACGCAGTATTTT
CDR3 protein: CASSPMGLEGLGTQYF

D gene: .
clone size: many
J gene: TRBJ1-4
V gene: TRBV6-1
CDR3 DNA: TGTGCCAGCAGTGGACAGCTGAAGGAAAAACTGTTTTTT
CDR3 protein: CASSGQLKEKLFF

D gene: .
clone size: .
J gene: TRBJ1-1
V gene: TRBV2
CDR3 DNA: TGTGCCAGCAGTGAACCCGAGGCAAGGATGAACACTGAAGCTTTCTTT
CDR3 protein: CASSEPEARMNTEAFF

D gene: TRBD1
clone size: many
J gene: TRBJ1-2
V gene: TRBV6-1
CDR3 DNA: TGTGCCAGCTATTCCGGACAGGGGCCAAGTAACTATGGCTACACCTTC
CDR3 protein: CASYSGQGPSNYGYTF

D gene: TRBD1
clone size: .
J gene: TRBJ2-1
V gene: TRBV24-1
CDR3 DNA: TGTGCCACCAGTGCCTTCCGACAGGGTCGGGACAGCAATGAGCAGTTCTTC
CDR3 protein: CATSAFRQGRDSNEQFF

D gene: .
clone size: .
J gene: TRBJ1-1
V gene: TRBV28
CDR3 DNA: TGTGCCAGCAGTCCCCAAGAGGAGTGGATGAACACTGAAGCTTTCTTT
CDR3 protein: CASSPQEEWMNTEAFF

D gene: TRBD1
clone size: .
J gene: TRBJ1-1
V gene: TRBV5-1
CDR3 DNA: TGCGCCAGCAGCTTGGTGGCGGCAGGGGGGACACTGAACACTGAAGCTTTCTTT
CDR3 protein: CASSLVAAGGTLNTEAFF

D gene: .
clone size: many
J gene: TRBJ1-1
V gene: TRBV7-9
CDR3 DNA: TGTGCCAGCAGCTTCCGGGACGGTAACACTGAAGCTTTCTTT
CDR3 protein: CASSFRDGNTEAFF

D gene: .
clone size: .
J gene: TRBJ2-2
V gene: TRBV14
CDR3 DNA: TGTGGCAGCAGACGCACAGGGAACACCGGGGAGCTGTTTTTT
CDR3 protein: CGSRRTGNTGELFF

D gene: .
clone size: .
J gene: TRBJ1-2
V gene: TRBV18
CDR3 DNA: TGTGCCAGCTCATCGGTTTGGGATAGCTACACCTTC
CDR3 protein: CASSSVWDSYTF

D gene: TRBD1
clone size: many
J gene: TRBJ1-1
V gene: TRBV29-1
CDR3 DNA: TGCAGCGCGAGACAGGGTGGGTCGAACACTGAAGCTTTCTTT
CDR3 protein: CSARQGGSNTEAFF

D gene: .
clone size: many
J gene: TRBJ2-7
V gene: TRBV18
CDR3 DNA: TGTGCCAGCTCACCCGGGACTGCTACCTACGAGCAGTACTTC
CDR3 protein: CASSPGTATYEQYF

D gene: TRBD2
clone size: many
J gene: TRBJ2-2
V gene: TRBV6-1
CDR3 DNA: TGTGCCACAAGGGAGGGCGGACACACCGGGGAGCTGTTTTTT
CDR3 protein: CATREGGHTGELFF

D gene: .
clone size: many
J gene: TRBJ2-2
V gene: TRBV6-4
CDR3 DNA: TGTGCCAGCAGCGGGGCCGTCGACAGTACCGGGGAGCTGTTTTTT
CDR3 protein: CASSGAVDSTGELFF